A single sample is the source of the 10 T cell receptor beta chains below, sequenced in a study of blood T cell repertoires in COVID-19. Using immunoSEQ multiplex PCR, the repertoire was profiled, and TCRdb retains in-frame clones only, with some absent. Of some 80,000 clones in the sample, about 86% were seen once. Sequenced: peripheral blood. All receptors derive from a human donor in a cohort sampled during active COVID-19.

The J gene is TRBJ2-1, the V gene TRBV28, with TRBD2 identical over 8 bases. This CDR3 is 15 amino acids long. V gave up 5 bases and J gave up 7 bases; unmatched junction bases: 10. CDR1 is MDHEN and CDR2 is SYDVKM in the germline V gene. The CDR3 bases are TGTGCCAGCAGTCTCTCCGGGACTAGGGGTAATGAGCAGTTCTTC. It is translated as CASSLSGTRGNEQFF.

The chain uses TRBV4-1 and TRBJ1-2; D remains unclear. CDR1 and CDR2 (germline): MGHRA, YSYEKL. Trimming removed 0 bases from V and 1 base from J, with 9 bases in between. The CDR3 is 15 amino acids. The CDR3 region has the DNA TGCGCCAGCAGCCAAGACCCAGCGTTTAACTATGGCTACACCTTC. It is translated as CASSQDPAFNYGYTF.

This chain connects TRBV27 to TRBJ1-6, with TRBD1 matching over 8 bases. CDR1 MNHEY and CDR2 SMNVEV come from the germline V gene (reference sequence). The trim removed 3 bases at V and 6 bases at J, leaving 10 bases unmatched. This CDR3 contains 17 residues. The DNA of the CDR3 is TGTGCCAGCAGTTTCTCCGGACAGGGTACGAGTAATTCACCCCTCCACTTT. It specifies CASSFSGQGTSNSPLHF.

This chain links TRBV7-8 with TRBJ1-2, with 9 bases aligning to TRBD1. Germline V gene sequence: CDR1 SGHVS, CDR2 FQNEAQ. The V segment lost 0 bases and the J segment 4 bases; nucleotides outside the gene matches: 12. This CDR3 has 18 residues. The DNA for the CDR3 is TGTGCCAGCAGCTTAGCTGGTTTGACAGGGGGAGGGGGCTATGGCTACACCTTC. Translated, it gives CASSLAGLTGGGGYGYTF.

The gene calls are TRBV2 and TRBJ2-1; 12 positions agree with TRBD2. From germline, CDR1 is SNHLY and CDR2 FYNNEI. J gave up 9 bases and V 4 bases, and 7 bases lay outside the gene matches. This CDR3 comprises 15 residues. CDR3 protein: CASSATSGGLGEQFF. CDR3 DNA sequence: TGTGCCAGCAGTGCTACTAGCGGGGGGCTGGGTGAGCAGTTCTTC.

The chain is built from TRBV4-3 and TRBJ1-4; D gene ambiguous. The CDR3 has 15 residues. Looked up from germline, CDR1 is LGHNA and CDR2 is YSLEER. The germline V and J ends were trimmed by 4 bases and 1 base, with 10 bases remaining between them. CDR3 protein: CASSPRSLTNEKLFF. The CDR3 DNA sequence: TGCGCCAGCAGCCCCCGGAGTCTAACTAATGAAAAACTGTTTTTT.

The chain employs TRBV10-3 and TRBJ1-1; tentative D call: TRBD1 (6 bases). CDR1 is ENHRY, CDR2 SYGVKD, per germline. CDR3 length: 16 amino acids. V lost 6 bases and J 10 bases, leaving 27 bases between the germline ends. In nucleotides, the CDR3 is TGTGCCATCAGCGATTTTGGGCAGGGGATGAAACCGGGAGCTTTCTTT. Translation: CAISDFGQGMKPGAFF.

The rearrangement uses TRBV29-1 and TRBJ1-1; D is undetermined. CDR3 size: 12 residues. CDR1 SQVTM and CDR2 ANQGSEA come from the germline V gene. Trimming left V 6 bases short and J 4 bases short, with 12 bases between. The CDR3 reads CSVAAGLTEAFF. Here the CDR3 DNA reads TGCAGCGTGGCGGCAGGACTCACTGAAGCTTTCTTT.

The rearrangement joins TRBV7-9 to TRBJ2-7; TRBD2 matches 7 bases. This CDR3 has 16 residues. CDR1 and CDR2 (germline): SEHNR, FQNEAQ (reference sequence). The trim removed 2 bases at V and 2 bases at J, leaving 9 bases unmatched. The CDR3 sequence is CASSLMTSLDPYEQYF. The CDR3 region has the DNA TGTGCCAGCAGCTTAATGACTAGCCTCGACCCCTACGAGCAGTACTTC.

This chain connects TRBV18 to TRBJ2-1; 8 nucleotides agree with TRBD2. The trim removed 8 bases at V and 2 bases at J, leaving 5 bases unmatched. This CDR3 has 14 amino acids. Per the germline V gene, CDR1 is KGHSH and CDR2 is LQKENI. The CDR3 coding sequence is TGTGCCAGCGCGGGGGGTCAAACCTACAATGAGCAGTTCTTC. This encodes CASAGGQTYNEQFF.